The rows below give T cell receptor beta chains drawn from one sample of a study of beta chain features in type 1 diabetes. Method: immunoSEQ multiplex PCR; TCRdb's copy keeps in-frame clones and lacks some. The sample records 150,000 to 190,000 clones, around 8% being singletons. The sample consisted of central memory CD4+ T cells from blood. The receptors shown here come from a man aged 18 to 29 in good health. Each CDR3 is given with its conserved first and last residue. The order of the fields is V gene, clone size, D gene, J gene, CDR3 protein, CDR3 DNA. A D gene is named only where the DNA matches it firmly. Size tells how often a clone was seen (once, few, many) or the class of an expanded clone, and some rows leave it out.

v_call: TRBV14; clone_size: NA; d_call: NA; j_call: TRBJ1-2; cdr3_aa: CASSQQGGYGYTF; cdr3_nt: TGTGCCAGCAGCCAACAGGGTGGCTATGGCTACACCTTC
v_call: TRBV10-2; clone_size: NA; d_call: NA; j_call: TRBJ2-1; cdr3_aa: CASSVMSYNEQFF; cdr3_nt: TGCGCCAGCAGTGTAATGTCCTACAATGAGCAGTTCTTC
v_call: TRBV30; clone_size: few; d_call: NA; j_call: TRBJ2-7; cdr3_aa: CAWSPDRGYEQYF; cdr3_nt: TGTGCCTGGAGTCCGGACAGAGGCTACGAGCAGTACTTC
v_call: TRBV5-1; clone_size: few; d_call: TRBD2; j_call: TRBJ2-1; cdr3_aa: CASSWDRVRLAGEDEQFF; cdr3_nt: TGCGCCAGCAGCTGGGACAGGGTAAGACTAGCGGGAGAGGATGAGCAGTTCTTC
v_call: TRBV4-2; clone_size: NA; d_call: NA; j_call: TRBJ1-1; cdr3_aa: CASSQDSGRGTEAFF; cdr3_nt: TGTGCCAGCAGCCAAGATTCGGGGCGGGGCACTGAAGCTTTCTTT
v_call: TRBV9; clone_size: NA; d_call: TRBD1; j_call: TRBJ2-7; cdr3_aa: CASSVGTGIHEQYF; cdr3_nt: TGTGCCAGCAGCGTAGGGACAGGGATTCACGAGCAGTACTTC
v_call: TRBV6-1; clone_size: few; d_call: NA; j_call: TRBJ1-2; cdr3_aa: CASSEAAGGGGYGYTF; cdr3_nt: TGTGCCAGCAGTGAAGCGGCGGGGGGCGGCGGCTATGGCTACACCTTC
v_call: TRBV20-1; clone_size: NA; d_call: NA; j_call: TRBJ2-7; cdr3_aa: CSAIQDYEQYF; cdr3_nt: TGCAGTGCTATCCAGGACTACGAGCAGTACTTC
v_call: TRBV6-1; clone_size: few; d_call: NA; j_call: TRBJ1-2; cdr3_aa: CASSEAPGGLGGYTF; cdr3_nt: TGTGCCAGCAGTGAAGCGCCGGGGGGGCTGGGTGGCTACACCTTC
v_call: TRBV5-1; clone_size: few; d_call: TRBD2; j_call: TRBJ2-7; cdr3_aa: CASRGEGLYEQYF; cdr3_nt: TGCGCCAGCAGGGGGGAGGGACTCTACGAGCAGTACTTC
v_call: TRBV11-2; clone_size: NA; d_call: TRBD2; j_call: TRBJ2-7; cdr3_aa: CASRRTSGRSYEQYF; cdr3_nt: TGTGCCAGCAGAAGGACTAGCGGGCGATCCTACGAGCAGTACTTC
v_call: TRBV15; clone_size: NA; d_call: TRBD2; j_call: TRBJ2-1; cdr3_aa: CATSSGTSGRGNEQFF; cdr3_nt: TGTGCCACCAGCAGCGGGACTAGCGGGAGAGGCAATGAGCAGTTCTTC
v_call: TRBV29-1; clone_size: few; d_call: TRBD2; j_call: TRBJ2-2; cdr3_aa: CSVEGLAATGELFF; cdr3_nt: TGCAGCGTTGAAGGTCTAGCGGCCACCGGGGAGCTGTTTTTT